Only a few counts were recorded for the clone carrying this TCR beta chain. The antigen remains unidentified. This sample was included in a study of response to subunit inactivated influenza vaccine. TCRdb reprocessed the RT-PCR reads with MiXCR, giving one entry per CDR3 protein. The sample includes 500,000 to 600,000 distinct CDR3 sequences, 10% to 15% of them seen just once. CDR1 is ENHRY, CDR2 SYGVKD, per germline. J gave up 5 bases and V 3 bases, and 7 bases lay outside the gene matches. This CDR3 has 16 residues. General study points: The study's authors posited that every seasonal influenza vaccination enlists few new T cells.

The source is a man in his fifties or sixties who received an inactivated influenza vaccine. The gene calls are TRBV10-3 and TRBJ2-2; TRBD1 matches 9 bases. The sample consisted of PBMCs from blood, taken about 6 weeks after vaccination. The CDR3: CAISDQGTGKTGELFF. The CDR3 region has the DNA TGTGCCATCAGTGATCAAGGGACAGGGAAAACCGGGGAGCTGTTTTTT.